These T cell receptor beta chains were read from a single sample in a study of T cell changes during pregnancy in multiple sclerosis. Only in-frame clones appear in the TCRdb table, and some are missing; sequencing was by immunoSEQ multiplex PCR. Counted here are over 85,000 clones, about nine tenths occurring once; the ten biggest clones make up around 0.78%. The specimen was peripheral blood, collected in the second trimester of pregnancy. All receptors come from a female donor in good health, enrolled as a control in a pregnancy study. Each CDR3 is given with its conserved first and last residue. The D gene is left open where the match is weak. Part of the rows lack a size; the others show once, few, many or a class for expanded clones.

>TRBD1|TRBV7-9|TRBJ1-4|NA
TGTGCCAGCAGCTTGACAGGGGGTCGTGAAAAACTGTTTTTT
CASSLTGGREKLFF
>TRBD1|TRBV4-3|TRBJ1-1|NA
TGCGCCAGCAGCCAAGATAGTTGGCAAGGGGGCCCTGAAGCTTTCTTT
CASSQDSWQGGPEAFF
>NA|TRBV6-1|TRBJ2-7|NA
TGTGCCAGCAGTGAACAGGGCAACGAGCAGTACTTC
CASSEQGNEQYF
>TRBD1|TRBV11-2|TRBJ1-2|NA
TGTGCCAGCAGCTTAGGGAGGGGGCTGCGTGGCTACACCTTC
CASSLGRGLRGYTF
>NA|TRBV5-8|TRBJ1-6|once
TGTGCCAGCAGCTTGGACAGCCCCCATTCACCCCTCCACTTT
CASSLDSPHSPLHF
>NA|TRBV5-3|TRBJ1-5|NA
TGTGCCAGAAGCTCGCGCCCCGACTTTAGCAATCAGCCCCAGCATTTT
CARSSRPDFSNQPQHF
>NA|TRBV6-5|TRBJ2-7|NA
TGTGCCAGCAGTTACTCCGAGGACTCCTACGAGCAGTACTTC
CASSYSEDSYEQYF
>TRBD1|TRBV29-1|TRBJ2-2|once
TGCAGCGTTGATGGGACAGGGCAAACCGGGGAGCTGTTTTTT
CSVDGTGQTGELFF
>NA|TRBV5-6|TRBJ2-1|NA
TGTGCCAGCAGCCTGTACGGGTCGAGCTCCTACAATGAGCAGTTCTTC
CASSLYGSSSYNEQFF
>TRBD2|TRBV29-1|TRBJ2-1|NA
TGCAGCGTTGAGTCTTCGGGACTAGCGGGAGGACGCTACAATGAGCAGTTCTTC
CSVESSGLAGGRYNEQFF
>TRBD2|TRBV23-1|TRBJ2-7|NA
TGCGCCAGATCGGGACTAGGCTCCCCCTACGAGCAGTACTTC
CARSGLGSPYEQYF
>NA|TRBV28|TRBJ1-1|NA
TGTGCCAGCAGTTTACAGTTTGAAGCTTTCTTT
CASSLQFEAFF
>NA|TRBV7-2|TRBJ2-1|NA
TGTGCCAGCAGCTTAACCAGGGGCAATGAGCAGTTCTTC
CASSLTRGNEQFF
>TRBD1|TRBV25-1|TRBJ1-2|once
TGTGCCAGCAGCCGAGGGAGGACAGGGGCGTATGGCTACACCTTC
CASSRGRTGAYGYTF
>TRBD1|TRBV4-1|TRBJ1-1|NA
TGCGCCAGCAGCCAGCCCGACAGGGAGAACACTGAAGCTTTCTTT
CASSQPDRENTEAFF
>NA|TRBV27|TRBJ1-6|NA
TGTGCCAGCACTCTTCGGTCACCCAGGTCCAATTCACCCCTCCACTTT
CASTLRSPRSNSPLHF
>NA|TRBV30|TRBJ2-1|few
TGTGCCTGGAGTGCCTCCAATGAGCAGTTCTTC
CAWSASNEQFF
>NA|TRBV5-4|TRBJ2-5|NA
TGTGCCAGCAGCCCAACAATGCGAGGACTGAGGGCAGAGACCCAGTACTTC
CASSPTMRGLRAETQYF
>NA|TRBV14|TRBJ1-1|NA
TGTGCCAGCAGCCAAGGAGGCACAGGGATGAACACTGAAGCTTTCTTT
CASSQGGTGMNTEAFF
>TRBD1|TRBV6-1|TRBJ1-1|NA
TGTGCCAGCAGTGGGGACAGGGTGATACGCACTGAAGCTTTCTTT
CASSGDRVIRTEAFF
>TRBD2|TRBV6-1|TRBJ2-3|once
TGTGCCAGCAGTCGACTAGCGGACACAGATACGCAGTATTTT
CASSRLADTDTQYF
>NA|TRBV19|TRBJ1-2|NA
TGTGCCAGTAGTCCATCCGGCAGGAAGAACTATGGCTACACCTTC
CASSPSGRKNYGYTF
>NA|TRBV10-2|TRBJ1-5|NA
TGCGCCAGCAGTGAGTCGCAGGTGGTGCAGCCCCAGCATTTT
CASSESQVVQPQHF
>NA|TRBV6-5|TRBJ1-1|NA
TGTGCCAGCAGCTACGGTCGCATGACAATGAACACTGAAGCTTTCTTT
CASSYGRMTMNTEAFF
>TRBD1|TRBV2|TRBJ2-7|NA
TGTGCCAGCAGTACCGGGACAGGGACCTACGAGCAGTACTTC
CASSTGTGTYEQYF
>NA|TRBV9|TRBJ1-1|few
TGTGCCAGCAGCGCGGGGTTGCGTGTCACTGAAGCTTTCTTT
CASSAGLRVTEAFF
>NA|TRBV5-1|TRBJ1-1|NA
TGCGCCAGCAGCTACTGGGGGGGGCTCACTGAAGCTTTCTTT
CASSYWGGLTEAFF
>NA|TRBV29-1|TRBJ1-2|NA
TGCAGCGTTGGGCGGGGTCTAACGGGCGGCTACACCTTC
CSVGRGLTGGYTF
>NA|TRBV5-5|TRBJ1-2|NA
TGTGCCAGCAGCTTCCAGGAGGTCCTCTCCTATGGCTACACCTTC
CASSFQEVLSYGYTF
>NA|TRBV5-4|TRBJ2-5|few
TGTGCCAGCAGCACAGGGACGGCACAAGAGACCCAGTACTTC
CASSTGTAQETQYF
>NA|TRBV7-2|TRBJ1-2|NA
TGTGCCAGCAGCTTATTTGCAGGGATGGATGGCTACACCTTC
CASSLFAGMDGYTF
>NA|TRBV6-1|TRBJ1-1|once
TGTGCCAGCAGTGAAAGGCGGGAGCCCGCTGAAGCTTTCTTT
CASSERREPAEAFF
>NA|TRBV5-1|TRBJ1-2|NA
TGCGCCAGCAGCATTGACGGGAGTAATGGCTACACCTTC
CASSIDGSNGYTF
>NA|TRBV28|TRBJ1-5|few
TGTGCCAGCAGCCCTACGGCAGGGGCTGGGCAGCCCCAGCATTTT
CASSPTAGAGQPQHF
>NA|TRBV6-5|TRBJ2-7|few
TGTGCCAGCAGAAACGATAGCTCCTACGAGCAGTACTTC
CASRNDSSYEQYF
>NA|TRBV5-4|TRBJ1-2|NA
TGTGCCAGCAGCTTGGTGGGCAGATTTATGGTCTACACCTTC
CASSLVGRFMVYTF
>TRBD2|TRBV5-5|TRBJ2-5|NA
TGTGCCAGCAGCTTGGAGTCTAGCGGGGGGGCAGAGACCCAGTACTTC
CASSLESSGGAETQYF
>TRBD1|TRBV28|TRBJ1-2|once
TGTGCCAGCAGCCTAGTGACAGGGGGCTTATCCTACACCTTC
CASSLVTGGLSYTF
>NA|TRBV6-5|TRBJ1-5|NA
TGTGCCAGCAGTTCCCGGGGGGGGATTGCGCCCCAGCATTTT
CASSSRGGIAPQHF
>TRBD1|TRBV11-3|TRBJ2-7|NA
TGTGCCAGCAGCCCAGGGGGCGAGCAGTACTTC
CASSPGGEQYF
>TRBD1|TRBV6-5|TRBJ1-5|once
TGTGCCAGCAGTCGGGGACAGGGCTTTAATCAGCCCCAGCATTTT
CASSRGQGFNQPQHF
>NA|TRBV7-9|TRBJ1-2|NA
TGTGCCAGCAGTCCGGAGGTCTATGGCTACACCTTC
CASSPEVYGYTF
>TRBD1|TRBV28|TRBJ1-2|NA
TGTGCCAGCAGTTGGGACAGAGAAAACTATGGCTACACCTTC
CASSWDRENYGYTF
>NA|TRBV28|TRBJ1-5|NA
TGTGCCAGCAGTTTCCGGGGGTATAGCAATCAGCCCCAGCATTTT
CASSFRGYSNQPQHF